This entry concerns a single T cell receptor (beta chain). Per the original methods: Nucleated cell number was recorded as an estimate derived from reference gene primer amplification. The table came from immunoSEQ multiplex PCR; TCRdb's copy has only in-frame clones and leaves some out. D and trimming come from the DNA, and the V and J calls and clone size come from that table. Of some 100,000 clones listed, roughly nine tenths are singletons. The entry originates in a study of blood T cell repertoires in COVID-19. Study-wide background: COVID-19 samples from acute and convalescent phases originated in the United States, Italy and Spain.

From germline, CDR1 is SGHDT and CDR2 YYEEEE. This CDR3 contains 13 residues. V was cut by 1 base and J by 4 bases, with 6 bases left in between. Material for sequencing was peripheral blood. This TCR was recovered from a man aged 50 or older with acute or convalescent COVID-19. The chain recombines TRBV5-6 with TRBJ1-5; the D is unclear. CDR3 nucleotide sequence: TGTGCCAGCAGCTTGACACCTAATCAGCCCCAGCATTTT. Its translation: CASSLTPNQPQHF.